A selection of T cell receptor beta chains follows, all from one sample in a study of blood T cell repertoires in COVID-19. Clones were read by immunoSEQ multiplex PCR, and TCRdb kept only the in-frame ones, dropping some. The table records a few hundred thousand clones, about 85% of them present only once. Input material: PBMCs or T cells enriched from blood (not recorded which). Receptors were obtained from a woman younger than 45 who had recovered from COVID-19. Both conserved end residues are part of each CDR3. A D gene is named only where the DNA matches it firmly. Rows give clone size only sometimes, using once, few, many, or a class for an expanded clone.

- - TRBJ2-1 TRBV2 CASSSGVTYNEQFF TGTGCCAGCAGTTCAGGGGTAACCTACAATGAGCAGTTCTTC
- TRBD1 TRBJ2-2 TRBV5-1 CASSLDRVGTGELFF TGCGCCAGCAGCTTAGACAGGGTGGGCACCGGGGAGCTGTTTTTT
- - TRBJ1-2 TRBV10-3 CAITPQGNYGYTF TGTGCCATCACTCCTCAGGGCAACTATGGCTACACCTTC
- - TRBJ1-4 TRBV4-2 CASSHLKGDEKLFF TGTGCCAGCAGCCACCTGAAGGGGGATGAAAAACTGTTTTTT
- TRBD2 TRBJ2-3 TRBV19 CASTWTSGPTDTQYF TGTGCCAGCACGTGGACTAGCGGACCCACAGATACGCAGTATTTT
- - TRBJ1-2 TRBV30 CAWSVLAALSVGGYTF TGTGCCTGGAGTGTACTCGCTGCTCTGTCCGTCGGTGGCTACACCTTC
- - TRBJ1-2 TRBV5-6 CASSFGTPPGYTF TGTGCCAGCAGCTTCGGGACACCCCCTGGCTACACCTTC
once TRBD1 TRBJ1-2 TRBV12-3/TRBV12-4 CASSTGGWGYTF TGTGCCAGCAGTACAGGGGGCTGGGGCTACACCTTC
- - TRBJ2-7 TRBV7-8 CASSLGASYEQYF TGTGCCAGCAGTTTGGGGGCTTCCTACGAGCAGTACTTC
- - TRBJ1-4 TRBV5-8 CASSASGGTGEKLFF TGTGCCAGCAGCGCCTCGGGGGGCACAGGCGAAAAACTGTTTTTT
- TRBD1 TRBJ2-5 TRBV4-2 CASSQRDRGGVETQYF TGTGCCAGCAGCCAACGGGACAGGGGGGGAGTGGAGACCCAGTACTTC
- TRBD2 TRBJ2-2 TRBV19 CASSPSGGTGELFF TGTGCCAGTTCCCCTAGCGGGGGGACCGGGGAGCTGTTTTTT
few TRBD1 TRBJ1-6 TRBV5-1 CASSLGQGGSPLHF TGCGCCAGCAGCCTGGGACAGGGTGGTTCACCCCTCCACTTT
- TRBD1 TRBJ1-2 TRBV7-6 CASTRFTGDNYGYTF TGTGCCAGCACCCGTTTCACAGGGGACAACTATGGCTACACCTTC
- TRBD1 TRBJ2-2 TRBV29-1 CSAEPRTGNGELFF TGCAGCGCCGAACCAAGGACAGGGAACGGGGAGCTGTTTTTT
- TRBD1 TRBJ1-6 TRBV5-4 CASSRQGVINSPLHF TGTGCCAGCAGCCGTCAGGGGGTCATCAATTCACCCCTCCACTTT
- TRBD1 TRBJ1-2 TRBV3-1/TRBV3-2 CASSQGDRPYGYTF TGTGCCAGCAGCCAAGGGGACAGGCCTTATGGCTACACCTTC
- - TRBJ2-7 TRBV28 CASSFSGTRPGEQYF TGTGCCAGCAGTTTTTCGGGGACACGCCCTGGCGAGCAGTACTTC
- - TRBJ1-1 TRBV3-1/TRBV3-2 CASSRSSTGNTEAFF TGTGCCAGCAGCCGATCTTCGACAGGGAACACTGAAGCTTTCTTT
- - TRBJ2-7 TRBV18 CASSPPTAGRRYEQYF TGTGCCAGCTCACCACCGACGGCAGGCCGTCGATACGAGCAGTACTTC
- - TRBJ2-5 TRBV9 CASSAGHFQETQYF TGTGCCAGCAGCGCAGGACATTTCCAGGAGACCCAGTACTTC
once - TRBJ1-6 TRBV30 CAWRSGTLGSPLHF TGTGCCTGGAGATCCGGGACATTGGGTTCACCCCTCCACTTT
few - TRBJ1-2 TRBV19 CASSPGYGYTF TGTGCCAGTAGTCCAGGTTATGGCTACACCTTC